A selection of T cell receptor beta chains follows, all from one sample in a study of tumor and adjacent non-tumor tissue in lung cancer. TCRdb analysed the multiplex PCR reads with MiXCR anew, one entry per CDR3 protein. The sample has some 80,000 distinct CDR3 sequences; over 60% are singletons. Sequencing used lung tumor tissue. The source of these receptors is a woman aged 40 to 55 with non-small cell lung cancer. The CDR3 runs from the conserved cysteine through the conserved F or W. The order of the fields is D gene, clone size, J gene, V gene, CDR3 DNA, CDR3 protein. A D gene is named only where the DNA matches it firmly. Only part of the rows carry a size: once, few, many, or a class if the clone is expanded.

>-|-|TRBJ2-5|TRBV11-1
TGTACCAGTAGCTCGAGCTTGGAGACTCAAGAGACCCAGTACTTC
CTSSSSLETQETQYF
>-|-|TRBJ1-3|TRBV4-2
TGTGCCAGCAGCCAAGATCGCGGCAGCGCGAGGAACGCCATATATTTT
CASSQDRGSARNAIYF
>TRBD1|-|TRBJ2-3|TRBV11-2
TGTGCGAGCAGCTTAGTGAGTCTCGGGACAGGATGCGCAGATACGCAGTATTTT
CASSLVSLGTGCADTQYF
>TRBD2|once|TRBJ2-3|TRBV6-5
TGTGCCAGCAGTTACAGTGGGGCGGGGGAGACAGATACGCAGTATTTT
CASSYSGAGETDTQYF
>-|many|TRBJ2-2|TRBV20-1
TGCAGTACCGGATTGGAGGCGAACACCGGGGAGCTGTTTTTT
CSTGLEANTGELFF
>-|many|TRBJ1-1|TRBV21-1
TGTGCCAGCAGCCACAATATCAGGGGGGTGAACACTGAAGCTTTCTTT
CASSHNIRGVNTEAFF
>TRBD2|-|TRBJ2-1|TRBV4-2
TGTGCCAGCTGTAAAGGACTAGTCGATGAGCAGTTCTTC
CASCKGLVDEQFF
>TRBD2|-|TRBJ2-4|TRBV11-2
TGTGCCAGCCGCCCTGGGCGGGAGTTAGCCAAAAACATTCAGTGCTTC
CASRPGRELAKNIQCF
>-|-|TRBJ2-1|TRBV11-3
TGTGCCAGTAGCCCAAGACATAGGAGCTCCTACAATGAGCAGTTCTTT
CASSPRHRSSYNEQFF
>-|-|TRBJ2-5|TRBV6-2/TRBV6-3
TGTGCCAGCAGTTATAGGTTAGGCAGGGCGGGCCAAGAGACCCAGTACTTC
CASSYRLGRAGQETQYF
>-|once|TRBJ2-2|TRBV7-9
TGTGCCAGCAGAAGGTCGGGGGCCGGGGAGGTGTTTTTT
CASRRSGAGEVFF
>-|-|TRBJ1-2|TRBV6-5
TGTGCCAGCAATCACTCCCCCTGGGGGGGCTACACCTTC
CASNHSPWGGYTF
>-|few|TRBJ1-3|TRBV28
TGTGCCAGCAGCCCAGCGACCGGAACCTCTGGAAACACCATATATTTT
CASSPATGTSGNTIYF
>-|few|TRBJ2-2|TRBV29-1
TGCAGCATTGAAGTTGACTTAAACACCGGGGAGCTGTTTTTT
CSIEVDLNTGELFF
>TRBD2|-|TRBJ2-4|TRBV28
TGTGCCAGCAGCTCACTGACTAGCGGGAGGGCGGGCATTCAGTACTTC
CASSSLTSGRAGIQYF
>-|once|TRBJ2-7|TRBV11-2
TGTGCCAGCAGCTCCCCAGGCTCGGGGTTGGCCTTTGGGCTTAGGCTATACGGGCATTACTTC
CASSSPGSGLAFGLRLYGHYF
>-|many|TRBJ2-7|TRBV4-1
TGCGCCAGCAGCCAAGGTGCTAGAGCCTACGAGCAGTACTTC
CASSQGARAYEQYF
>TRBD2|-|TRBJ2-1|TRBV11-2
TGTGCCACCAGCAAAAGGACCAGCGGGAGCTCCTACAATGAGCAGTTTTTC
CATSKRTSGSSYNEQFF
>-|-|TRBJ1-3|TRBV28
TGTGCCAGCAGTTTGGCGGGGGTTAGGGGTACAATCCCTCCTGGAAACACCATATATTTT
CASSLAGVRGTIPPGNTIYF
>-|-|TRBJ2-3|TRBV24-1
TGTGCCACTAGTGATTACACGACAGACACGCAGTATTTT
CATSDYTTDTQYF
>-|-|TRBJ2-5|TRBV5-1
TGCGCCAGCAGCTTAGTCGCGGTGCAAGAGACCCAGTACTTC
CASSLVAVQETQYF
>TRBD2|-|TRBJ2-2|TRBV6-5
TGTGCCAGCAGTTACCCGAAGCTAGCGGGGGTTAACACCGGGGAGCTGTTTTTT
CASSYPKLAGVNTGELFF